This T cell receptor (beta chain) was captured in a study of CD8 T cells in Susac syndrome. This CDR3 is 12 amino acids long. The V end was cut by 4 bases, the J end by 6 bases, with 7 bases between. Germline CDR1 KGHSH, CDR2 LQKENI. Through negative isolation, CD4+ and CD8+ T cells were obtained, while TEMRA cells were enriched using FACS. RNA totalling roughly 0.5 to 1 ug underwent reverse transcription with random hexamers. In TCRdb, the immunoSEQ multiplex PCR reads were re-called with MiXCR into one record per CDR3 protein. Of about 250,000 distinct CDR3 sequences detected, approximately 92% appear once; the ten largest clones hold roughly 0.07%.

The rearrangement links TRBV18 to TRBJ2-1; D gene unclear. The receptor was isolated from a human donor with multiple sclerosis. The source material was CD4+ T cells from PBMCs. The CDR3 spells CASSLMTNEQFF. CDR3 DNA: TGTGCCAGCTCACTCATGACCAATGAGCAGTTCTTC.